This T cell receptor beta chain emerged from a study of blood T cell repertoires in COVID-19. Turning to the study itself: Donors in the United States, Italy and Spain gave samples during acute or convalescent COVID-19. PBMCs, B-cell-depleted T cells, or T cells were the source of the cDNA or gDNA that made up the material.

Patients at the Seattle site were enrolled during active infection and followed longitudinally. The germline V gene has CDR1 SGHNT and CDR2 YYREEE (reference sequence). Trimming took 4 bases from V and 2 from J; bases not matched to a gene: 10. CDR3 size: 16 residues. As originally analysed: Nucleated cell counts were estimated from reference gene primer amplification. The data were produced by immunoSEQ multiplex PCR, yet TCRdb's version contains in-frame clones alone and is incomplete. The V and J calls and clone size come from that table; D and trimming were worked out from the DNA. Among approximately 300,000 clones listed, about 90% were seen once.

This TCR was recovered from a woman in her thirties with COVID-19, enrolled during active disease. This rearrangement joins TRBV5-4 to TRBJ2-3; 7 bases match TRBD1. Sequencing input: peripheral blood. The CDR3 spells CASSGTGTDFTDTQYF. The CDR3, as DNA: TGTGCCAGCAGCGGAACCGGGACAGATTTCACAGATACGCAGTATTTT.